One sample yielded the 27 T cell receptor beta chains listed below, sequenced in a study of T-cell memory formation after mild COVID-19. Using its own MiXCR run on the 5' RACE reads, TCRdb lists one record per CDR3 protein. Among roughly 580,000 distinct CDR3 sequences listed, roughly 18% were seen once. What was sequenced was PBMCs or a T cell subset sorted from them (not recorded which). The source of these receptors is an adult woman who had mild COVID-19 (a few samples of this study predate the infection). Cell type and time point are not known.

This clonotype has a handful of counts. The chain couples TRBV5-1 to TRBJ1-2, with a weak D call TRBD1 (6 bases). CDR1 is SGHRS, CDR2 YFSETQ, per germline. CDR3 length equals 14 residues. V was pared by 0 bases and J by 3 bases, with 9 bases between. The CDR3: CASSLETGYYGYTF. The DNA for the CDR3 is TGCGCCAGCAGCTTGGAAACAGGGTACTATGGCTACACCTTC.

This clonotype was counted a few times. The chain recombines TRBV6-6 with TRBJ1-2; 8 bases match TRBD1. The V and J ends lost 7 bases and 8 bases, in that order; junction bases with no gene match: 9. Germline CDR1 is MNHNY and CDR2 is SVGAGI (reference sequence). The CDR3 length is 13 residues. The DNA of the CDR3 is TGTGCCAGCACAACGACAGGGGCGGACGGCTACACCTTC. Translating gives CASTTTGADGYTF.

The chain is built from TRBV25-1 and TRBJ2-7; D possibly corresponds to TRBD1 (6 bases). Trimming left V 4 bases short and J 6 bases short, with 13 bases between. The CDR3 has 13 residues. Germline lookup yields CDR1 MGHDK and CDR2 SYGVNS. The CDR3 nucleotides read TGTGCCAGCAGTGCTGGGACAACCTCCGAGCAGTACTTC. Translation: CASSAGTTSEQYF.

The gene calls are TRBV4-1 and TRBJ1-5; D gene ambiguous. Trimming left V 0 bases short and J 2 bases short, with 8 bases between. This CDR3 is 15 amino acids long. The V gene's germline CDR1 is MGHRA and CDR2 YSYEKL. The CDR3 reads CASSQDGEGNQPQHF. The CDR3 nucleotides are TGCGCCAGCAGCCAAGACGGGGAGGGCAATCAGCCCCAGCATTTT.

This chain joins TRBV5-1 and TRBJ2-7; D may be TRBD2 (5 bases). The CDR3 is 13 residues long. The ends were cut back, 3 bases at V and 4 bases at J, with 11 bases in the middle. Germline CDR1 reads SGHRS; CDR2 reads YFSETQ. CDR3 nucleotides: TGCGCCAGCAGCTGGGAGCGAGGGTACGAGCAGTACTTC. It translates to CASSWERGYEQYF.

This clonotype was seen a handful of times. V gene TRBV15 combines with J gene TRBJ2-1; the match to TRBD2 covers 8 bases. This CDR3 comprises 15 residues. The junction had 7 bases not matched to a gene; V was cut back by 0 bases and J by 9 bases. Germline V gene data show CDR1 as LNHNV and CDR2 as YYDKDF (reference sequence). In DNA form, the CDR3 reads TGTGCCACCAGCAGAGATCGGGCGGGAGGAAGTGAGCAGTTCTTC. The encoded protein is CATSRDRAGGSEQFF. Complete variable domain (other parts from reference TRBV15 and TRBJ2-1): DAMVIQNPRYQVTQFGKPVTLSCSQTLNHNVMYWYQQKSSQAPKLLFHYYDKDFNNEADTPDNFQSRRPNTSFCFLDIRSPGLGDTAMYLCATSRDRAGGSEQFFGPGTRLTVL.

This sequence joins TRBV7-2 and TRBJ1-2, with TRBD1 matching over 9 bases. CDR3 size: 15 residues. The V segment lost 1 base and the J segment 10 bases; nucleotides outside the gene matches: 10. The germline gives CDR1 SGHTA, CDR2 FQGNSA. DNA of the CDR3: TGTGCCAGCAGCTTAGTGATGGGACAGGGCGTCGACTACACCTTC. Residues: CASSLVMGQGVDYTF.

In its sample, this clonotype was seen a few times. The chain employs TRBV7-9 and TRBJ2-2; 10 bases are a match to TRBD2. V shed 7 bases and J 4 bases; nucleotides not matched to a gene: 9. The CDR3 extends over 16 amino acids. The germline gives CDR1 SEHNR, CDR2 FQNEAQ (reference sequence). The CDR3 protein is CASTRSSGSPTGELFF. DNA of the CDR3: TGTGCCAGCACCCGGTCTAGCGGGAGTCCCACCGGGGAGCTGTTTTTT.

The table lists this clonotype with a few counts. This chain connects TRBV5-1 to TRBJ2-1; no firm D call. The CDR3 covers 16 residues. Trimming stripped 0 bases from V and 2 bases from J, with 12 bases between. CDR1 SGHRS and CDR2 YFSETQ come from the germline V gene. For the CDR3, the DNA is TGCGCCAGCAGCTTGGACGGGCTTAGGGCCTACAATGAGCAGTTCTTC. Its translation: CASSLDGLRAYNEQFF. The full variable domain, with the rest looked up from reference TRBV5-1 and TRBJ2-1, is KAGVTQTPRYLIKTRGQQVTLSCSPISGHRSVSWYQQTPGQGLQFLFEYFSETQRNKGNFPGRFSGRQFSNSRSEMNVSTLELGDSALYLCASSLDGLRAYNEQFFGPGTRLTVL.

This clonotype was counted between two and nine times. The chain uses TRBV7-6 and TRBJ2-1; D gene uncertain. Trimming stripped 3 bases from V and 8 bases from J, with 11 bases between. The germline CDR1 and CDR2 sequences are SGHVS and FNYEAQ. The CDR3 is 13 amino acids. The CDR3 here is CASSFGVSDEQFF. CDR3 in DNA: TGTGCCAGCAGCTTTGGGGTCTCGGATGAGCAGTTCTTC.

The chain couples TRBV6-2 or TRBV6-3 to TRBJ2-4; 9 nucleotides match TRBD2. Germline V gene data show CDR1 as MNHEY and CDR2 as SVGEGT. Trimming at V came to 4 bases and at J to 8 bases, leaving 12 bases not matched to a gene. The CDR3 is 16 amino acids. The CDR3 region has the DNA TGTGCCAGCAGTTGGGAAGCGGGAGGACGGAAAGACATTCAGTACTTC. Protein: CASSWEAGGRKDIQYF.

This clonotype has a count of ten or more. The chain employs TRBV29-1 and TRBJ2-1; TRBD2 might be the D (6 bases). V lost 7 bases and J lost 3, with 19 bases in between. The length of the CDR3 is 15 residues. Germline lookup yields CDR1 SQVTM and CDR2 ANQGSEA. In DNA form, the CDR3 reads TGCAGCGCCCTCGGCGGGGAGATAAGCTACAATGAGCAGTTCTTC. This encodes CSALGGEISYNEQFF.

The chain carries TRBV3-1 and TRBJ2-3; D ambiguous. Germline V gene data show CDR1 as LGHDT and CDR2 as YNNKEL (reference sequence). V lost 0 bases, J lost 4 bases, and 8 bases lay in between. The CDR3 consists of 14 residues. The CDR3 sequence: CASSQDPSPDTQYF. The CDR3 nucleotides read TGTGCCAGCAGCCAAGATCCCTCCCCAGATACGCAGTATTTT.

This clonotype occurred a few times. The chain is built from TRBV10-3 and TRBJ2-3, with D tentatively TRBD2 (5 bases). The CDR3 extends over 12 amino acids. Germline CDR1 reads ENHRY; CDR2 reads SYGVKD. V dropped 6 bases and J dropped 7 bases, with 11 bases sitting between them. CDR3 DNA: TGTGCCATCAGCCCCGACTATTATACGCAGTATTTT. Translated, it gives CAISPDYYTQYF.

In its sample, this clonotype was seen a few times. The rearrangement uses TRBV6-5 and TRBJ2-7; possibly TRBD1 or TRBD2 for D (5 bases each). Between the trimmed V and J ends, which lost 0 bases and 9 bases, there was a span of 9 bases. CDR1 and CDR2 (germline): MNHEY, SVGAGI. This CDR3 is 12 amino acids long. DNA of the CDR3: TGTGCCAGCAGTTACTCGGGGACGAGGCAGTACTTC. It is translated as CASSYSGTRQYF.

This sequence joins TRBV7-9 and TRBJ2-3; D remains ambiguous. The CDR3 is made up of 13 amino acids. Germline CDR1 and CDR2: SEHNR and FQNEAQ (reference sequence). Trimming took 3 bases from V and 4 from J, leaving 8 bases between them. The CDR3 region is CASSFEVPDTQYF. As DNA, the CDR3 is TGTGCCAGCAGCTTTGAGGTCCCAGATACGCAGTATTTT.

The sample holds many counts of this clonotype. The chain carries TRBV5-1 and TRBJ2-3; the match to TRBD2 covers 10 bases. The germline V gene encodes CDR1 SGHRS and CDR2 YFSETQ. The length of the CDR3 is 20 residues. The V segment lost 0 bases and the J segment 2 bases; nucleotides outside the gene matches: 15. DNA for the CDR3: TGCGCCAGCAGCTTGGAACCCGTAAGGACTAGCGGCTCCCTCACAGATACGCAGTATTTT. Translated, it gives CASSLEPVRTSGSLTDTQYF.

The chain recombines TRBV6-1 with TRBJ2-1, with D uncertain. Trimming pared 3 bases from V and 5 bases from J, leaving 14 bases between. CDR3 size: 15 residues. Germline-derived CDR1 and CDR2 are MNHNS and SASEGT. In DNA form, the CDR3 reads TGTGCCAGCAGTGATCGTCTTCACGCCAACAATGAGCAGTTCTTC. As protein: CASSDRLHANNEQFF.

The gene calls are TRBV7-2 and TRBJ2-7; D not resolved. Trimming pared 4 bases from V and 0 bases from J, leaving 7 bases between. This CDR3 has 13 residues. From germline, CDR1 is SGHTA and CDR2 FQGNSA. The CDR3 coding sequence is TGTGCCAGCAGCTCGATGCTCTCCTACGAGCAGTACTTC. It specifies CASSSMLSYEQYF.

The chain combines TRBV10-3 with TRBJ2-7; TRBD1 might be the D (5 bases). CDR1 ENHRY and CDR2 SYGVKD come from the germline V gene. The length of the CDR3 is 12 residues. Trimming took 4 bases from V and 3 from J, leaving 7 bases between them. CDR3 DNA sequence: TGTGCCATCAGTGCCGACAGCTACGAGCAGTACTTC. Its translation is CAISADSYEQYF.

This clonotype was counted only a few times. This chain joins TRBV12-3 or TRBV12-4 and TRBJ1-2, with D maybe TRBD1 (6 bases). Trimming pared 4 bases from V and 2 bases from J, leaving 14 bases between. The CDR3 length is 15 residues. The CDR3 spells CASSSQGSLNYGYTF. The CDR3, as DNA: TGTGCCAGCAGTTCCCAGGGGAGCCTGAACTATGGCTACACCTTC.

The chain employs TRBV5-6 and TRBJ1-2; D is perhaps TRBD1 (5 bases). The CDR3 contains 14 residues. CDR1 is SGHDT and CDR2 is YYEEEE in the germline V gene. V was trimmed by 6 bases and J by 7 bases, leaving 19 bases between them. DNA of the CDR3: TGTGCCAGCACCGACACAGGAAAGCTCCCTGGCTACACCTTC. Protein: CASTDTGKLPGYTF.

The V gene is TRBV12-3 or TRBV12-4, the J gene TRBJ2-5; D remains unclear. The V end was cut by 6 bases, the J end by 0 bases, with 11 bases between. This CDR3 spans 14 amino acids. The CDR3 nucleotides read TGTGCCAGCAGAGAAGATACAAACCAAGAGACCCAGTACTTC. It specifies CASREDTNQETQYF.

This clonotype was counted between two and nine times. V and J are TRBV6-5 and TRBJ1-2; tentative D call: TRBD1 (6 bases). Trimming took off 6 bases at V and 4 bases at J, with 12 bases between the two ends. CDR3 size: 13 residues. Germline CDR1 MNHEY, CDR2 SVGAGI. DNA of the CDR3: TGTGCCAGCAGCGGTACAGGGACCTATGGCTACACCTTC. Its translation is CASSGTGTYGYTF.

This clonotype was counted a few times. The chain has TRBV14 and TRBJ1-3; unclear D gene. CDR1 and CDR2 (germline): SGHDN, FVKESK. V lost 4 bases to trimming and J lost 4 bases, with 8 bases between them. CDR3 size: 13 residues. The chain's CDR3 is CASSPHSGNTIYF. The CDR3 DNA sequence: TGTGCCAGCAGCCCCCACTCGGGAAACACCATATATTTT.

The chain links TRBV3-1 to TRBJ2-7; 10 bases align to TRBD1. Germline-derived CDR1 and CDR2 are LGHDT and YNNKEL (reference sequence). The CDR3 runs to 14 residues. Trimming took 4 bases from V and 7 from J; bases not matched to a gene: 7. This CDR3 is CASSPRDRGKEQYF. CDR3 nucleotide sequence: TGTGCCAGCAGCCCGCGGGACAGGGGTAAGGAGCAGTACTTC.

The CDR3 protein is CASTERAGIYEQYF. As DNA, the CDR3 is TGTGCCAGCACCGAAAGGGCCGGGATCTACGAGCAGTACTTC. The rearrangement links TRBV7-9 to TRBJ2-7; D perhaps matches TRBD2 (5 bases). Trimming took 7 bases from V and 3 from J, leaving 16 bases between them. This CDR3 contains 14 residues. Germline loops: CDR1 SEHNR, CDR2 FQNEAQ (reference sequence).